These 7 T cell receptor beta chains originate from one sample sequenced in a study of blood T cell repertoires in COVID-19. Sequencing used immunoSEQ multiplex PCR; TCRdb keeps in-frame clones, though not all of them. The sample holds more than 95,000 clones, about 91% seen once. The sequencing input was peripheral blood. The receptors here all came from a human donor in a cohort sampled during active COVID-19.

This clone appeared once. The chain joins TRBV28 to TRBJ1-3; 11 nucleotides match TRBD1. V shed 6 bases, J shed 4 bases, and the junction held 2 bases outside the gene matches. CDR3 length equals 14 residues. CDR1 MDHEN and CDR2 SYDVKM come from the germline V gene. CDR3 nucleotides: TGTGCCAGCAGGGGACAGGGGGTAGGAAACACCATATATTTT. Its protein is CASRGQGVGNTIYF.

V gene TRBV27 combines with J gene TRBJ2-3; D possibly corresponds to TRBD2 (6 bases). CDR3 length: 16 residues. V lost 2 bases to trimming and J lost 0 bases, with 12 bases between them. CDR1 is MNHEY, CDR2 SMNVEV, per germline (reference sequence). Written as DNA, the CDR3 is TGTGCCAGCAGTTTAGTAGGGGCGGGGAGCACAGATACGCAGTATTTT. Amino acid sequence: CASSLVGAGSTDTQYF.

This chain links TRBV4-1 with TRBJ2-3; TRBD2 aligns across 8 bases. This CDR3 region has 17 residues. Germline V gene sequence: CDR1 MGHRA, CDR2 YSYEKL. The V segment lost 4 bases and the J segment 2 bases; nucleotides outside the gene matches: 11. The CDR3 DNA reads as TGCGCCAGCAGCCCTCAAGGAACTAGCGGTACCACAGATACGCAGTATTTT. Amino acid sequence: CASSPQGTSGTTDTQYF.

This clone was observed at least ten times. The rearrangement uses TRBV27 and TRBJ2-7; TRBD1 agrees at 12 bases. CDR3 length: 15 amino acids. Germline loops: CDR1 MNHEY, CDR2 SMNVEV (reference sequence). The junction had 7 bases not matched to a gene; V was cut back by 5 bases and J by 5 bases. The chain's CDR3 is CASSATGTGGDEQYF. DNA of the CDR3: TGTGCCAGCAGTGCAACCGGGACAGGGGGCGACGAGCAGTACTTC.

This sequence joins TRBV29-1 and TRBJ2-7; D gene ambiguous. The CDR3 extends over 10 amino acids. Between the trimmed V and J ends, which lost 4 bases and 4 bases, there was a span of 5 bases. Germline CDR1 and CDR2: SQVTM and ANQGSEA. This CDR3 reads CSVGVYEQYF. The CDR3 bases are TGCAGCGTTGGAGTTTACGAGCAGTACTTC.

The chain links TRBV4-3 to TRBJ2-2; 7 nucleotides match TRBD2. V was pared by 0 bases and J by 8 bases, with 9 bases of the junction left unmatched. The CDR3 consists of 16 residues. Looked up from germline, CDR1 is LGHNA and CDR2 is YSLEER. CDR3 sequence (DNA): TGCGCCAGCAGCCAAGAGTTACGATCCGGGAGGGGGGAGCTGTTTTTT. Translated: CASSQELRSGRGELFF.

The genes are TRBV18 and TRBJ1-5, with D perhaps TRBD1 (5 bases). Deletions cut 6 bases from V and 5 bases from J, with 14 bases between. This CDR3 region has 14 residues. Germline V gives CDR1 KGHSH, CDR2 LQKENI. The CDR3 nucleotides read TGTGCCAGCTCCCTTCTGGGGGGTGATCAGCCCCAGCATTTT. Translating it yields CASSLLGGDQPQHF.